This passage covers 11 T cell receptor beta chains from one sample sequenced in a study of CXCR3-negative and CXCR3-positive naive CD8 T cells. cDNA libraries for TRB were generated by 5' RACE incorporating UMI labels. TCRdb re-analyzed the 5' RACE reads; it lists each CDR3 protein once, without DNA. This sample's table reports approximately 59,000 distinct CDR3 sequences. For these receptors, no antigen is known. Findings and caveats of the study: Naive cells with CXCR3 showed TRB CDR3s that were more hydrophobic than those in CXCR3-negative naive cells.

The specimen was naive CXCR3+ CD8+ T cells from blood. Sample subset: CD45RO-CCR7+CD27+CD95- naive CD8+ T cells expressing CXCR3 (TNR3+). These receptors were collected from a human donor in good health. Some clones in this sample may be carry-over from other donors' samples.

The rearrangement joins TRBV11-2 to TRBJ2-5; TCRdb lists TRBD2, though no DNA is available to test this call. Germline V gene data show CDR1 as SGHAT and CDR2 as FQNNGV. The CDR3 is 15 residues long. CDR3 sequence: CASSLGLAGAQTQYF. Drawing the rest from reference TRBV11-2 and TRBJ2-5, the complete variable domain is EAGVAQSPRYKIIEKRQSVAFWCNPISGHATLYWYQQILGQGPKLLIQFQNNGVVDDSQLPKDRFSAERLKGVDSTLKIQPAKLEDSAVYLCASSLGLAGAQTQYFGPGTRLLVL.

The chain links TRBV6-2 or TRBV6-3 to TRBJ2-1; TCRdb's D call, TRBD2, is unchecked because there is no DNA. CDR3 length equals 14 residues. The germline CDR1 and CDR2 sequences are MNHEY and SVGEGT. The CDR3 sequence: CASSRLAGGNEQFF.

CDR3: CASSQERDTYSNQPQHF. This chain joins TRBV4-1 and TRBJ1-5. The V gene's germline CDR1 is MGHRA and CDR2 YSYEKL. CDR3 length: 17 amino acids.

This chain uses TRBV7-9 with TRBJ2-1; TCRdb's D gene call, TRBD1, goes unchecked for lack of DNA. The CDR3 consists of 13 residues. CDR1 and CDR2 (germline): SEHNR, FQNEAQ (reference sequence). The CDR3 sequence: CASSPTPGGEQLF.

V and J are TRBV6-6 and TRBJ2-1; TCRdb picks TRBD2, but there is no DNA to check that call. Germline values: CDR1 MNHNY, CDR2 SVGAGI (reference sequence). CDR3 size: 14 residues. The CDR3 spells CASSGLDLNNEQFF.

The chain couples TRBV28 to TRBJ2-2; TCRdb calls TRBD2, which cannot be checked without DNA. Germline V lookup: CDR1 MDHEN, CDR2 SYDVKM. The CDR3 has 13 amino acids. The chain's CDR3 is CASSPPNTGELFF. Using reference TRBV28 and TRBJ2-2 for the parts outside the CDR3, the full variable domain is DVKVTQSSRYLVKRTGEKVFLECVQDMDHENMFWYRQDPGLGLRLIYFSYDVKMKEKGDIPEGYSVSREKKERFSLILESASTNQTSMYLCASSPPNTGELFFGEGSRLTVL.

The V and J genes are TRBV7-9 and TRBJ2-1. The CDR3 loop spans 17 amino acids. CDR1 is SEHNR and CDR2 is FQNEAQ in the germline V gene (reference sequence). The CDR3 sequence is CASSLVDGVSSYNEQFF.

This rearrangement joins TRBV7-9 to TRBJ2-1; the D call of TRBD2 rests on TCRdb alone, since no DNA is present to check it. Germline V CDR1 and CDR2: SEHNR, FQNEAQ (reference sequence). The CDR3 covers 16 residues. The CDR3 sequence is CASSLAEREGYNEQFF.

The gene calls are TRBV28 and TRBJ1-3; TCRdb calls TRBD1, which cannot be checked without DNA. This CDR3 region has 19 residues. Per the germline V gene, CDR1 is MDHEN and CDR2 is SYDVKM. CDR3 in amino acids: CASSFRQGFVAPSGNTIYF.

This chain connects TRBV6-2 or TRBV6-3 to TRBJ1-1; lacking DNA, the TRBD1 call made by TCRdb goes unchecked. Germline V gene data show CDR1 as MNHEY and CDR2 as SVGEGT. This CDR3 is 12 amino acids long. The CDR3 here is CASSYGGTEAFF.

The chain is built from TRBV11-3 and TRBJ2-7. The CDR3 length is 13 residues. The germline V gene has CDR1 SGHNT and CDR2 YENEEA. The CDR3 is CASSGFTPFEQYF.